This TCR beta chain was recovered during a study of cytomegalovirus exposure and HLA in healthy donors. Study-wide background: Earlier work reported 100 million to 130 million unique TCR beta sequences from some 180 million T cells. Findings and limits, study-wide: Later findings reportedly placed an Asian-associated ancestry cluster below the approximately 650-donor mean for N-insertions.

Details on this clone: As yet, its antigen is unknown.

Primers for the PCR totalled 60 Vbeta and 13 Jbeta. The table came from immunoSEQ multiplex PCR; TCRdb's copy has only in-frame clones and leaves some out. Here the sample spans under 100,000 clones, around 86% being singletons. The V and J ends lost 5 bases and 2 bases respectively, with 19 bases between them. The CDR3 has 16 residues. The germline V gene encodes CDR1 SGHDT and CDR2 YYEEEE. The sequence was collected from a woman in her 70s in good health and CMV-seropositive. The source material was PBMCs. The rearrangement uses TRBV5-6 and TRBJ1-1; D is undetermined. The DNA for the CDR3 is TGTGCCAGCAGACGAGGGTTAGGGCAAGGAAACACTGAAGCTTTCTTT. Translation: CASRRGLGQGNTEAFF.